These T cell receptor beta chains were read from a single sample in a study of blood T cell repertoires in COVID-19. Using immunoSEQ multiplex PCR, the repertoire was profiled, and TCRdb retains in-frame clones only, with some absent. The table shows about 370,000 clones, with 80% to 90% occurring only once. Sample: PBMCs or T cells enriched from blood (not recorded which). The receptors come from a man aged 18 to 30 who had recovered from COVID-19. CDR3s include the opening cysteine and the closing phenylalanine or tryptophan. D genes are given only for firm matches. Rows give clone size only sometimes, using once, few, many, or a class for an expanded clone.

clone_size: NA
d_call: TRBD2
j_call: TRBJ2-1
v_call: TRBV29-1
cdr3_aa: CSVDPAGGYNEQFF
cdr3_nt: TGCAGCGTTGACCCGGCGGGAGGATACAATGAGCAGTTCTTC

clone_size: NA
d_call: TRBD1
j_call: TRBJ1-2
v_call: TRBV7-8
cdr3_aa: CASSLGEDRGFYGYTF
cdr3_nt: TGTGCCAGCAGCTTAGGCGAGGACAGGGGGTTTTATGGCTACACCTTC

clone_size: NA
d_call: NA
j_call: TRBJ1-4
v_call: TRBV13
cdr3_aa: CASSLGPREKLFF
cdr3_nt: TGTGCCAGCAGCCTTGGGCCCCGCGAAAAACTGTTTTTT

clone_size: NA
d_call: TRBD1
j_call: TRBJ1-1
v_call: TRBV6-1
cdr3_aa: CASSEVVGTGNTEAFF
cdr3_nt: TGTGCCAGCAGTGAAGTTGTAGGGACAGGGAACACTGAAGCTTTCTTT

clone_size: NA
d_call: NA
j_call: TRBJ1-4
v_call: TRBV7-9
cdr3_aa: CASSRGRVGITEKLFF
cdr3_nt: TGTGCCAGCAGCCGCGGCAGGGTGGGGATTACTGAAAAACTGTTTTTT

clone_size: NA
d_call: NA
j_call: TRBJ2-3
v_call: TRBV5-5
cdr3_aa: CASSLAGADTQYF
cdr3_nt: TGTGCCAGCAGCTTGGCTGGAGCGGATACGCAGTATTTT

clone_size: NA
d_call: TRBD2
j_call: TRBJ2-2
v_call: TRBV6-5
cdr3_aa: CASSLAGADGELFF
cdr3_nt: TGTGCCAGCAGCCTAGCGGGAGCGGACGGGGAGCTGTTTTTT

clone_size: NA
d_call: TRBD2
j_call: TRBJ2-4
v_call: TRBV7-2
cdr3_aa: CASSLVLAGGAKNIQYF
cdr3_nt: TGTGCCAGCAGCTTAGTACTAGCGGGAGGAGCCAAAAACATTCAGTACTTC

clone_size: NA
d_call: NA
j_call: TRBJ2-7
v_call: TRBV25-1
cdr3_aa: CASSESYRSYEQYF
cdr3_nt: TGTGCCAGCAGTGAATCTTACAGATCCTACGAGCAGTACTTC

clone_size: NA
d_call: NA
j_call: TRBJ1-1
v_call: TRBV19
cdr3_aa: CASSMSGGNEAFF
cdr3_nt: TGTGCCAGTAGTATGAGTGGGGGGAATGAAGCTTTCTTT

clone_size: NA
d_call: NA
j_call: TRBJ2-4
v_call: TRBV6-1
cdr3_aa: CASSEAAGADIQYF
cdr3_nt: TGTGCCAGCAGTGAAGCGGCAGGGGCGGATATTCAGTACTTC

clone_size: NA
d_call: TRBD1
j_call: TRBJ1-4
v_call: TRBV5-4
cdr3_aa: CASSSSRDRGPNEKLFF
cdr3_nt: TGTGCCAGCAGCTCGTCCCGGGACAGGGGTCCTAATGAAAAACTGTTTTTT

clone_size: NA
d_call: TRBD1
j_call: TRBJ2-5
v_call: TRBV4-3
cdr3_aa: CASSQTGTGKETQYF
cdr3_nt: TGCGCCAGCAGCCAGACCGGGACAGGTAAAGAGACCCAGTACTTC

clone_size: NA
d_call: TRBD1
j_call: TRBJ1-1
v_call: TRBV10-1
cdr3_aa: CASRRDRDTEAFF
cdr3_nt: TGCGCCAGCAGGCGGGACAGGGACACTGAAGCTTTCTTT

clone_size: NA
d_call: TRBD2
j_call: TRBJ2-1
v_call: TRBV9
cdr3_aa: CASSVTSGGYNEQFF
cdr3_nt: TGTGCCAGCAGCGTGACTAGCGGGGGATACAATGAGCAGTTCTTC

clone_size: NA
d_call: TRBD2
j_call: TRBJ2-1
v_call: TRBV28
cdr3_aa: CASSPAGGKYNEQFF
cdr3_nt: TGTGCCAGCAGTCCCGCGGGAGGGAAGTACAATGAGCAGTTCTTC

clone_size: NA
d_call: TRBD1
j_call: TRBJ2-7
v_call: TRBV28
cdr3_aa: CASSETPGQASYEQYF
cdr3_nt: TGTGCCAGCAGTGAAACACCGGGACAGGCCTCCTACGAGCAGTACTTC

clone_size: NA
d_call: NA
j_call: TRBJ1-3
v_call: TRBV19
cdr3_aa: CASTARLSGNTIYF
cdr3_nt: TGTGCCAGTACCGCCCGACTTTCTGGAAACACCATATATTTT

clone_size: NA
d_call: TRBD1
j_call: TRBJ1-6
v_call: TRBV25-1
cdr3_aa: CASSAAKNRGLSNPLHF
cdr3_nt: TGTGCCAGCAGTGCAGCCAAAAACAGGGGGCTCTCGAATCCCCTCCACTTT

clone_size: once
d_call: NA
j_call: TRBJ2-5
v_call: TRBV9
cdr3_aa: CASSQTGSQETQYF
cdr3_nt: TGTGCCAGCAGCCAAACGGGAAGCCAAGAGACCCAGTACTTC

clone_size: once
d_call: TRBD2
j_call: TRBJ2-1
v_call: TRBV7-7
cdr3_aa: CASSLRGGNNEQFF
cdr3_nt: TGTGCCAGCAGCTTACGCGGGGGGAACAATGAGCAGTTCTTC

clone_size: NA
d_call: TRBD1
j_call: TRBJ1-3
v_call: TRBV27
cdr3_aa: CASRAGTGGGFGGNTIYF
cdr3_nt: TGTGCCAGCAGAGCTGGGACAGGGGGAGGTTTCGGGGGAAACACCATATATTTT

clone_size: NA
d_call: NA
j_call: TRBJ1-2
v_call: TRBV7-2
cdr3_aa: CASSLDRDIYGYTF
cdr3_nt: TGTGCCAGCAGCTTAGACAGGGACATTTATGGCTACACCTTC

clone_size: NA
d_call: TRBD1
j_call: TRBJ1-6
v_call: TRBV3-1/TRBV3-2
cdr3_aa: CASHYGTGSNSPLHF
cdr3_nt: TGTGCCAGCCACTACGGGACAGGGAGTAATTCACCCCTCCACTTT

clone_size: NA
d_call: NA
j_call: TRBJ1-5
v_call: TRBV2
cdr3_aa: CASTWTVNSNQPQHF
cdr3_nt: TGTGCCAGCACCTGGACAGTAAATAGCAATCAGCCCCAGCATTTT

clone_size: NA
d_call: TRBD1
j_call: TRBJ1-3
v_call: TRBV2
cdr3_aa: CASSSQGARGNTIYF
cdr3_nt: TGTGCCAGCAGTTCACAGGGGGCGCGGGGAAACACCATATATTTT

clone_size: NA
d_call: NA
j_call: TRBJ2-3
v_call: TRBV28
cdr3_aa: CASSPGVDTQYF
cdr3_nt: TGTGCCAGCTCCCCGGGGGTAGATACGCAGTATTTT

clone_size: NA
d_call: TRBD2
j_call: TRBJ2-1
v_call: TRBV5-4
cdr3_aa: CASSTRTSGSVNEQFF
cdr3_nt: TGTGCCAGCAGCACCCGGACTAGCGGGAGTGTCAATGAGCAGTTCTTC

clone_size: NA
d_call: TRBD2
j_call: TRBJ2-7
v_call: TRBV5-4
cdr3_aa: CASRRLAGDGREYF
cdr3_nt: TGTGCCAGCAGAAGACTAGCGGGAGACGGTAGGGAGTACTTC

clone_size: NA
d_call: TRBD2
j_call: TRBJ2-5
v_call: TRBV7-2
cdr3_aa: CASSYLAGGGQYF
cdr3_nt: TGTGCCAGCAGTTATCTAGCGGGAGGGGGCCAGTACTTC

clone_size: few
d_call: TRBD1
j_call: TRBJ1-4
v_call: TRBV5-4
cdr3_aa: CASSRTGYNEKLFF
cdr3_nt: TGTGCCAGCAGCAGGACAGGGTATAATGAAAAACTGTTTTTT

clone_size: NA
d_call: NA
j_call: TRBJ1-4
v_call: TRBV7-2
cdr3_aa: CASSQTTNEKLFF
cdr3_nt: TGTGCCAGCAGCCAAACAACTAATGAAAAACTGTTTTTT

clone_size: NA
d_call: NA
j_call: TRBJ1-5
v_call: TRBV4-1
cdr3_aa: CASSQGTTGNQPQHF
cdr3_nt: TGCGCCAGCAGCCAAGGTACTACAGGGAATCAGCCCCAGCATTTT

clone_size: NA
d_call: TRBD1
j_call: TRBJ1-1
v_call: TRBV6-5
cdr3_aa: CASRDTRGRVTEAFF
cdr3_nt: TGTGCCAGCAGGGACACCAGGGGGCGCGTCACTGAAGCTTTCTTT

clone_size: NA
d_call: NA
j_call: TRBJ1-1
v_call: TRBV10-1
cdr3_aa: CASSDRPGVNTEAFF
cdr3_nt: TGCGCCAGCAGTGATCGGCCAGGGGTGAACACTGAAGCTTTCTTT

clone_size: NA
d_call: NA
j_call: TRBJ1-5
v_call: TRBV4-1
cdr3_aa: CASSQAGQYNQPQHF
cdr3_nt: TGCGCCAGCAGCCAAGCGGGTCAGTACAATCAGCCCCAGCATTTT

clone_size: NA
d_call: NA
j_call: TRBJ2-2
v_call: TRBV2
cdr3_aa: CASSGQEGGELFF
cdr3_nt: TGTGCCAGCAGTGGCCAGGAGGGCGGGGAGCTGTTTTTT

clone_size: NA
d_call: TRBD1
j_call: TRBJ2-1
v_call: TRBV9
cdr3_aa: CASSVAPTDRGGYNEQFF
cdr3_nt: TGTGCCAGCAGCGTAGCCCCGACGGACAGGGGGGGATACAATGAGCAGTTCTTC

clone_size: once
d_call: TRBD1
j_call: TRBJ2-1
v_call: TRBV9
cdr3_aa: CASSVGQGSYNEQFF
cdr3_nt: TGTGCCAGCAGCGTGGGACAGGGGTCCTACAATGAGCAGTTCTTC

clone_size: NA
d_call: TRBD1
j_call: TRBJ2-1
v_call: TRBV6-4
cdr3_aa: CASSPGTANEQFF
cdr3_nt: TGTGCCAGCAGTCCCGGGACAGCGAATGAGCAGTTCTTC

clone_size: NA
d_call: TRBD1
j_call: TRBJ1-2
v_call: TRBV30
cdr3_aa: CAWSQGAYGYTF
cdr3_nt: TGTGCCTGGAGTCAGGGGGCCTATGGCTACACCTTC